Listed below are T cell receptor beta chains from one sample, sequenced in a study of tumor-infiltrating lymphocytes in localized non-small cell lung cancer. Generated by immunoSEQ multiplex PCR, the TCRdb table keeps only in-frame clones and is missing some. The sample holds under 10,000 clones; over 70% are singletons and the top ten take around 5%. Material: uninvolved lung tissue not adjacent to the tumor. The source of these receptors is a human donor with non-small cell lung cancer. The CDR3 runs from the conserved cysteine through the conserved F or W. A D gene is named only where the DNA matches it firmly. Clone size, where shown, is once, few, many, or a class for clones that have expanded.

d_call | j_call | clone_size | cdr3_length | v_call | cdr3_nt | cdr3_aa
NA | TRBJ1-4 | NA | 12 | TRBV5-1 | TGCGCCAGCAGCTTGCAAAATGAAAAACTGTTTTTT | CASSLQNEKLFF
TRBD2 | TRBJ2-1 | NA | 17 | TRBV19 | TGTGCCAGTAGTATAACCCTAGCGGGAATTAGCTACAATGAGCAGTTCTTC | CASSITLAGISYNEQFF
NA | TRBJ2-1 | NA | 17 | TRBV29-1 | TGCAGCGTTGATCCCGGACAGTCTTCGAGCTCCTACAATGAGCAGTTCTTC | CSVDPGQSSSSYNEQFF
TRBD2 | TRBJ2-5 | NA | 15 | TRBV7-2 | TGTGCCAGCAATGGGGCTAGCGGGAGGTCCGAGACCCAGTACTTC | CASNGASGRSETQYF
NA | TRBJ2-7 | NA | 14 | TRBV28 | TGTGCCAGCATCACGCAGGGGATGGCCTACGAGCAGTACTTC | CASITQGMAYEQYF
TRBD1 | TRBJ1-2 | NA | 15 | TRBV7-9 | TGTGCCAGCAGCTTCCAGGGACAGGGAGTAGGAGGCTACACCTTC | CASSFQGQGVGGYTF
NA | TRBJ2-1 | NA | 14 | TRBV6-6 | TGTGCCAGCACCCGACTAAATCAGGGCAATGAGCAGTTCTTC | CASTRLNQGNEQFF
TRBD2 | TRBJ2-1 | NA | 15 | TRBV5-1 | TGCGCCAGCAGCATAGCGGGACTTGATTACAATGAGCAGTTCTTC | CASSIAGLDYNEQFF
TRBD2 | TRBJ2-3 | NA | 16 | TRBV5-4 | TGTGCCAGCAGCCGCCGACTAGCGGGAGGCACAGATACGCAGTATTTT | CASSRRLAGGTDTQYF
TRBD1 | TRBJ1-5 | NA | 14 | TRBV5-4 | TGTGCCAGCAGCCCCGGACAGGGGAACCAGCCCCAGCATTTT | CASSPGQGNQPQHF
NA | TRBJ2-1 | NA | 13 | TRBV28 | TGTGCCAGCAGAGGGCTAGCTTTTGATGAGCAGTTCTTC | CASRGLAFDEQFF
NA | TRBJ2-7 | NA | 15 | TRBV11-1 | TGTGCCAGCAGCTTAGAAGGGGCCGTAACCTACGAGCAGTACTTC | CASSLEGAVTYEQYF
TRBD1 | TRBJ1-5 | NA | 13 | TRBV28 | TGTGCCAGCAGGGGACAGGGGGGTCAGCCCCAGCATTTT | CASRGQGGQPQHF
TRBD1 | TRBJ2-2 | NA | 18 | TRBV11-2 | TGTGCCAGCAGCGAACTCCTCCCCAGGGACAGGGGCGGCGGGGAGCTGTTTTTT | CASSELLPRDRGGGELFF
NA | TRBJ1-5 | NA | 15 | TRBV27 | TGTGCCAGCAGTTTATCAGACAGGTTCAATCAGCCCCAGCATTTT | CASSLSDRFNQPQHF
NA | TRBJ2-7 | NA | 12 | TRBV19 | TGTGCCAGTAGTATACGGAAAGGCGAGCAGTACTTC | CASSIRKGEQYF
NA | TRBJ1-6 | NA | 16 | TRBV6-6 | TGTGCCAGCAGAGACCTCCGGGCGGGCGAGGATTCACCCCTCCACTTT | CASRDLRAGEDSPLHF
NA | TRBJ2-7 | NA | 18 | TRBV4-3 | TGCGCCAGCAGCCAAGATTGGGGGAGCGGCAGCCGCTCCTACGAGCAGTACTTC | CASSQDWGSGSRSYEQYF
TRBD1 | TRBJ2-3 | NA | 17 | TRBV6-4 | TGTGCCAGCAGTGACTCTGCAGGGGGCGGCAGCACAGATACGCAGTATTTT | CASSDSAGGGSTDTQYF
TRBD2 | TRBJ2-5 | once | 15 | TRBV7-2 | TGTGCCAGCAGCGTCACTAGCGGAGGGTTGGGGACCCAGTACTTC | CASSVTSGGLGTQYF
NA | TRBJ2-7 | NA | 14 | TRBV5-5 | TGTGCCAGCAGCTTGTTGCCAGGATTCTACGAGCAGTACTTC | CASSLLPGFYEQYF
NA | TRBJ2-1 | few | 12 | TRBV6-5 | TGTGCCAGCAGTAGCGTACTAAATGAGCAGTTCTTC | CASSSVLNEQFF
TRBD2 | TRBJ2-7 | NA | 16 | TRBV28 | TGTGCCAGCAACCCCCTCGGGGCGGGAGGGCAGTACGAGCAGTACTTC | CASNPLGAGGQYEQYF
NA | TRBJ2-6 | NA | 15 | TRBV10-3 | TGTGCCATCAGTGAGTCGGGCTCTGGGGCCAACGTCCTGACTTTC | CAISESGSGANVLTF
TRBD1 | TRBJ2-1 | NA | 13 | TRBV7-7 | TGTGCTAGCAGCTCGAGACAGGGCAATGAGCAGTTCTTC | CASSSRQGNEQFF
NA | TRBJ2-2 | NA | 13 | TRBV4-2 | TGTGCCAGCAGTCAGCAGAGCACCGGGGAGCTGTTTTTT | CASSQQSTGELFF
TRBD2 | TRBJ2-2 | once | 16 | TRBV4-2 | TGTGCCAGCAGCCAAGTGAGGACTAGCGGGACCGGGGAGCTGTTTTTT | CASSQVRTSGTGELFF
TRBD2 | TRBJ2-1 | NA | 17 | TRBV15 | TGTGCCACCAGCAGAGATGAATGGCTAGCGGGAGACAATGAGCAGTTCTTC | CATSRDEWLAGDNEQFF
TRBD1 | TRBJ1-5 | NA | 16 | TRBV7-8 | TGTGCCAGCAGCACCGGGGACAGGGGAGGGTATCAGCCCCAGCATTTT | CASSTGDRGGYQPQHF
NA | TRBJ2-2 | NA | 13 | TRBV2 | TGTGCCAGCAGTGATTCAGGTCCCGGGGAGCTGTTTTTT | CASSDSGPGELFF
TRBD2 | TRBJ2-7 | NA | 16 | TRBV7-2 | TGTGCCAGCAGCATAGCGAGGTCGGGAGGACGGTACGAGCAGTACTTC | CASSIARSGGRYEQYF
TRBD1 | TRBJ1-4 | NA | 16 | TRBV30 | TGTGCCTGGAGGACACGGGGACAGGGGGCTGATGAAAAACTGTTTTTT | CAWRTRGQGADEKLFF
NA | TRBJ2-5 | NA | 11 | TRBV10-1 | TGCGCCAGCAGTGAGGGGGAGACCCAGTACTTC | CASSEGETQYF
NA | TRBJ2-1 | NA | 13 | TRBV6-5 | TGTGCCAGCAGTACACCCATGCACAATGAGCAGTTCTTC | CASSTPMHNEQFF
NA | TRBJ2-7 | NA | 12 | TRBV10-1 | TGCGCCAGCAGTGAGTCGTCCCCGAGGTCGTACTTC | CASSESSPRSYF
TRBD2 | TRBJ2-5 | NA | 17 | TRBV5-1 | TGCGCCAGCAGCTTTGGGACTAGCGGGAGTTTCTTCGAGACCCAGTACTTC | CASSFGTSGSFFETQYF
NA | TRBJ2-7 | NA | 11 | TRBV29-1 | TGCAGCGCCGAGGGGGACTACGAGCAGTACTTC | CSAEGDYEQYF
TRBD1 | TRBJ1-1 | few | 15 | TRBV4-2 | TGTGCCAGCAGCCAAAATACAGGGGGTGACACTGAAGCTTTCTTT | CASSQNTGGDTEAFF
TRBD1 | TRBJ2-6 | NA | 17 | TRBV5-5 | TGTGCCAGCAGCGGGGACAGGTGGAGCTCTGGGGCCAACGTCCTGACTTTC | CASSGDRWSSGANVLTF
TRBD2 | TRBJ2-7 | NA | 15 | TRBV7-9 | TGTGCCAGCAGCTTTGTTAGTGGGAGGGCCTACGAGCAGTACTTC | CASSFVSGRAYEQYF
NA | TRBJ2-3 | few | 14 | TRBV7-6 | TGTGCCAGCAGCTTACCCGGGAGCGAGGATACGCAGTATTTT | CASSLPGSEDTQYF